The present T cell receptor beta chain was sequenced within a study of OX40 agonist ivuxolimab in advanced cancers. Points from the study as a whole: The CD4+ and CD8+ T cells in the blood had expanded clonally by week 6 at 0.1 to 3.0 mg/kg.

CDR3 length: 13 residues. In germline, CDR1 is SEHNR, CDR2 FQNEAQ (reference sequence). Trimming left V 10 bases short and J 3 bases short, with 15 bases between. Profiled with immunoSEQ multiplex PCR; TCRdb holds only in-frame clones, not every one. The sample lists tens of thousands of clones, 80% to 90% seen once, with approximately 0.94% in the top ten. This clone was observed once. Its specificity is not known. The sample in question was CD4+ or CD8+ T cells sorted from blood, obtained in a trial of the OX40 agonist ivuxolimab. J is TRBJ1-2 and V is TRBV7-9; weak D call: TRBD1 (5 bases). This clonotype was obtained from an adult with an advanced solid tumor such as melanoma, head and neck, liver or kidney cancer. The CDR3 DNA follows: TGTGCCATCCACCCCGGGGCCGACTATGGCTACACCTTC. Its translation is CAIHPGADYGYTF.